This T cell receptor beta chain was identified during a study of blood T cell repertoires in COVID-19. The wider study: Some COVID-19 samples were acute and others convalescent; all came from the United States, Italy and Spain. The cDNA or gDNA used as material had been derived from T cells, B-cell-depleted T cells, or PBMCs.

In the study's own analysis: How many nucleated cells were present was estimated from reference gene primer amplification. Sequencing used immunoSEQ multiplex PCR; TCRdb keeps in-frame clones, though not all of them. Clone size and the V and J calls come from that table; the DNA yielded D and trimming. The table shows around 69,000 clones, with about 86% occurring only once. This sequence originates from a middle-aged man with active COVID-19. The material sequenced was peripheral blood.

The CDR3 is CASSTDSNTGELFF. The CDR3 DNA reads TGTGCCAGCAGTACAGACAGTAACACCGGGGAGCTGTTTTTT. The genes are TRBV7-9 and TRBJ2-2; maybe TRBD1 (5 bases). This CDR3 contains 14 residues. The germline V and J ends were trimmed by 6 bases and 2 bases, with 10 bases remaining between them. Germline V lookup: CDR1 SEHNR, CDR2 FQNEAQ (reference sequence).